This is a list of T cell receptor beta chains from one sample in a study of cytomegalovirus exposure and HLA in healthy donors. Profiled with immunoSEQ multiplex PCR; TCRdb holds only in-frame clones, not every one. The table lists 100,000 to 150,000 clones, approximately 72% of them singletons. The specimen was PBMCs. These receptors were obtained from a man younger than 35 in good health and CMV-seronegative. Both conserved end residues are part of each CDR3.

v_call: TRBV6-1
j_call: TRBJ1-4
cdr3_aa: CASSGQGARVEKLFF

v_call: TRBV6-5
j_call: TRBJ2-1
cdr3_aa: CASSSGGNGNEQFF

v_call: TRBV11-2
j_call: TRBJ1-2
cdr3_aa: CASSLTGGRGYTF

v_call: TRBV13
j_call: TRBJ2-7
cdr3_aa: CASSDSGRSYEQYF

v_call: TRBV29-1
j_call: TRBJ2-3
cdr3_aa: CSVEAVAGGRTDTQYF

v_call: TRBV6-5
j_call: TRBJ2-1
cdr3_aa: CASSYRGSSYNEQFF

v_call: TRBV29-1
j_call: TRBJ1-1
cdr3_aa: CSGRKGVGQGGTEAFF

v_call: TRBV30
j_call: TRBJ2-5
cdr3_aa: CACPFGKSGSQETQYF

v_call: TRBV6-5
j_call: TRBJ1-5
cdr3_aa: CASSPRAGGIQPQHF

v_call: TRBV9
j_call: TRBJ2-7
cdr3_aa: CASSVRQGSDEQYF

v_call: TRBV4-2
j_call: TRBJ2-1
cdr3_aa: CASSQDVGGMKVFGDEQFF

v_call: TRBV6-5
j_call: TRBJ2-7
cdr3_aa: CASSYRGQRDEQYF

v_call: TRBV6-1
j_call: TRBJ1-2
cdr3_aa: CASTRGGIGYTF

v_call: TRBV28
j_call: TRBJ2-2
cdr3_aa: CASSIFAGQGITGELFF

v_call: TRBV9
j_call: TRBJ2-1
cdr3_aa: CASSAYGTLPSYNEQFF

v_call: TRBV9
j_call: TRBJ1-1
cdr3_aa: CASSAGTENTEAFF

v_call: TRBV18
j_call: TRBJ1-1
cdr3_aa: CASSPYIQATNTEAFF

v_call: TRBV27
j_call: TRBJ1-1
cdr3_aa: CASYSPGSEAFF

v_call: TRBV11-2
j_call: TRBJ1-1
cdr3_aa: CASSGRDRGRLLNTEAFF

v_call: TRBV5-6
j_call: TRBJ1-6
cdr3_aa: CASSLEGGPNSPLHF

v_call: TRBV7-2
j_call: TRBJ1-2
cdr3_aa: CASSSPKDRVDGYTF

v_call: TRBV6-5
j_call: TRBJ2-7
cdr3_aa: CASSTTSGNAYEQYF

v_call: TRBV12-5
j_call: TRBJ1-2
cdr3_aa: CASGFGRGTYGYTF

v_call: TRBV5-6
j_call: TRBJ2-3
cdr3_aa: CASSPPRGWWADTQYF

v_call: TRBV9
j_call: TRBJ1-1
cdr3_aa: CASSVGTRSTEAFF

v_call: TRBV2
j_call: TRBJ2-2
cdr3_aa: CASIWGTSNTGELFF

v_call: TRBV7-9
j_call: TRBJ1-2
cdr3_aa: CASSLALGGGRGYTF

v_call: TRBV5-6
j_call: TRBJ1-5
cdr3_aa: CASSFGARGYQPQHF

v_call: TRBV6-6
j_call: TRBJ2-6
cdr3_aa: CASSYRGSGANVLTF

v_call: TRBV5-8
j_call: TRBJ2-5
cdr3_aa: CASSWGGRGTQYF

v_call: TRBV28
j_call: TRBJ2-1
cdr3_aa: CASNGVHNEQFF

v_call: TRBV15
j_call: TRBJ2-5
cdr3_aa: CASSRGLDRGQETQYF

v_call: TRBV27
j_call: TRBJ1-5
cdr3_aa: CASTPRAGSRISQPQHF

v_call: TRBV6-6
j_call: TRBJ2-5
cdr3_aa: CASELMSAGQETQYF

v_call: TRBV6-1
j_call: TRBJ1-1
cdr3_aa: CASSGRLNTEAFF

v_call: TRBV15
j_call: TRBJ2-3
cdr3_aa: CATSRDWGGHSRSDTQYF

v_call: TRBV19
j_call: TRBJ1-2
cdr3_aa: CASVDRDYGYTF

v_call: TRBV5-1
j_call: TRBJ2-2
cdr3_aa: CASSLGPLARSSNTGELFF

v_call: TRBV4-1
j_call: .
cdr3_aa: CASSLLPRSSGGAYEQYF

v_call: TRBV6-8
j_call: TRBJ1-1
cdr3_aa: CASPKSTLEAFF

v_call: TRBV27
j_call: TRBJ2-2
cdr3_aa: CASSFNPGGELFF

v_call: TRBV28
j_call: TRBJ2-7
cdr3_aa: CASSQAWEQYF

v_call: TRBV28
j_call: TRBJ1-5
cdr3_aa: CASSYRGPNQPQHF

v_call: TRBV20-1
j_call: TRBJ1-1
cdr3_aa: CSARVDTEAFF